The rows below give T cell receptor beta chains drawn from one sample of a study of blood T cell repertoires in COVID-19. The data were produced by immunoSEQ multiplex PCR, yet TCRdb's version contains in-frame clones alone and is incomplete. The sample gives some 40,000 clones, roughly 84% of which show up once; 14% is in the top ten. The material sequenced was peripheral blood. The source is a man aged 50-59 years with active or convalescent COVID-19. Both conserved end residues are part of each CDR3. The order of the fields is clone size, D gene, J gene, V gene, CDR3 protein, CDR3 DNA. A D gene is named only where the DNA matches it firmly. Size tells how often a clone was seen (once, few, many) or the class of an expanded clone, and some rows leave it out.

. | . | TRBJ1-2 | TRBV7-9 | CASSRGQTYYGYTF | TGTGCCAGCAGCAGAGGCCAGACCTACTATGGCTACACCTTC
. | . | TRBJ2-5 | TRBV15 | CATSRGPNQETQYF | TGTGCCACCAGCAGGGGGCCCAACCAAGAGACCCAGTACTTC
. | TRBD2 | TRBJ2-3 | TRBV6-1 | CASSDLAGALTDTQYF | TGTGCCAGCAGTGATTTAGCGGGGGCTCTCACAGATACGCAGTATTTT
few | . | TRBJ2-3 | TRBV27 | CASSLSAGTDTQYF | TGTGCCAGCAGTTTATCTGCGGGCACAGATACGCAGTATTTT
. | . | TRBJ1-2 | TRBV18 | CASSPPGTFPGNYGYTF | TGTGCCAGCTCACCACCGGGTACCTTTCCCGGGAACTATGGCTACACCTTC
. | . | TRBJ2-7 | TRBV2 | CASSEFRIGAEQYF | TGTGCCAGCAGTGAGTTCCGCATTGGGGCCGAGCAGTACTTC
. | TRBD1 | TRBJ1-3 | TRBV18 | CASSAPGQKNTIYF | TGTGCCAGCTCAGCTCCGGGACAGAAAAACACCATATATTTT
. | . | TRBJ2-7 | TRBV11-2 | CASSFIAGWQYF | TGTGCCAGCAGCTTTATTGCGGGGTGGCAGTACTTC
. | TRBD2 | TRBJ2-3 | TRBV10-1 | CASASGANTDTQYF | TGCGCCAGCGCTAGCGGGGCCAACACAGATACGCAGTATTTT
. | . | TRBJ1-1 | TRBV12-5 | CASGLVLGEGRRTEAFF | TGTGCTAGTGGTTTGGTACTGGGAGAGGGGAGGCGGACTGAAGCTTTCTTT
. | TRBD1 | TRBJ2-1 | TRBV27 | CASSLRDPGQGSNEQFF | TGTGCCAGCAGTTTAAGGGACCCGGGACAGGGTTCCAATGAGCAGTTCTTC
. | . | TRBJ1-3 | TRBV5-1 | CASSFGEGSGNTIYF | TGCGCCAGCAGCTTTGGGGAGGGCTCTGGAAACACCATATATTTT
. | . | TRBJ1-5 | TRBV25-1 | CASSEHTSYQPQHF | TGTGCCAGCAGTGAACACACATCTTATCAGCCCCAGCATTTT
. | . | TRBJ2-7 | TRBV7-2 | CASSASYEQYF | TGTGCCAGCAGCGCGTCCTACGAGCAGTACTTC
. | TRBD2 | TRBJ2-7 | TRBV4-2 | CASSQDPAGGPYEQYF | TGTGCCAGCAGCCAAGATCCGGCGGGGGGCCCCTACGAGCAGTACTTC
. | TRBD1 | TRBJ1-3 | TRBV5-5 | CASSLGQGSNTIYF | TGTGCCAGCAGCTTGGGACAGGGCAGCAACACCATATATTTT
. | . | TRBJ1-5 | TRBV6-5 | CASKRDISLLQPQHF | TGTGCCAGCAAAAGGGACATAAGCCTCCTCCAGCCCCAGCATTTT
once | . | TRBJ2-7 | TRBV5-5 | CASSLLPTGGYEQYF | TGTGCCAGCAGTTTGCTCCCGACAGGAGGCTACGAGCAGTACTTC
once | TRBD1 | TRBJ1-2 | TRBV30 | CAWSPQQGIYGYTF | TGTGCCTGGAGCCCCCAACAGGGGATCTATGGCTACACCTTC
. | TRBD1 | TRBJ1-5 | TRBV12-3/TRBV12-4 | CASSAGGSQPQHF | TGTGCCAGCAGCGCAGGGGGCAGTCAGCCCCAGCATTTT
. | TRBD1 | TRBJ2-3 | TRBV20-1 | CSARVGTGMYF | TGCAGTGCTAGAGTTGGGACAGGGATGTATTTT
. | TRBD1 | TRBJ1-6 | TRBV6-2/TRBV6-3 | CASSYPPRTGSSYNSPLHF | TGTGCCAGCAGTTACCCTCCGCGGACAGGGAGCTCCTATAATTCACCCCTCCACTTT
. | . | TRBJ2-2 | TRBV5-1 | CASSSFANTGELFF | TGCGCCAGCAGCTCGTTCGCGAACACCGGGGAGCTGTTTTTT
. | TRBD1 | TRBJ1-2 | TRBV7-2 | CASSLADEQGFGYTF | TGTGCCAGCAGCTTAGCGGATGAACAGGGGTTTGGCTACACCTTC
. | . | TRBJ1-1 | TRBV18 | CASSPTNMNTEAFF | TGTGCCAGCTCACCAACTAACATGAACACTGAAGCTTTCTTT
. | TRBD1 | TRBJ1-2 | TRBV19 | CASSIATGDYGYTF | TGTGCCAGTAGTATAGCAACAGGGGACTATGGCTACACCTTC
. | . | TRBJ1-3 | TRBV18 | CASSPSGSNSGNTIYF | TGTGCCAGCTCACCGTCGGGGTCCAACTCTGGAAACACCATATATTTT
few | TRBD1 | TRBJ2-7 | TRBV4-1 | CASSQEGTGFYEQYF | TGCGCCAGCAGCCAAGAAGGGACAGGGTTCTACGAGCAGTACTTC
. | TRBD2 | TRBJ2-1 | TRBV25-1 | CASSEPGGTSGNEQFF | TGTGCCAGCAGTGAACCTGGGGGGACTAGCGGCAATGAGCAGTTCTTC
. | TRBD2 | TRBJ2-2 | TRBV18 | CASSPRTSGDGELFF | TGTGCCAGCTCACCAAGGACTAGCGGGGACGGGGAGCTGTTTTTT
. | TRBD1 | TRBJ2-1 | TRBV6-4 | CASSDWDRGFNEQFF | TGTGCCAGCAGTGACTGGGACAGGGGTTTCAATGAGCAGTTCTTC
. | TRBD1 | TRBJ1-1 | TRBV7-6 | CASSLGQGTEAFF | TGTGCCAGCAGCTTAGGACAGGGCACTGAAGCTTTCTTT
. | TRBD1 | TRBJ1-6 | TRBV7-8 | CASGIRQGESSYNSPLHF | TGTGCCAGCGGTATAAGACAGGGAGAGAGCTCCTATAATTCACCCCTCCACTTT